This entry describes one T cell receptor (beta chain). Trimming left V 5 bases short and J 3 bases short, with 10 bases between. Germline V CDR1 and CDR2: SEHNR, FQNEAQ (reference sequence). This CDR3 contains 13 residues. This entry is derived from a study of blood T cell repertoires in COVID-19. Looking at the study overall: Sample material is recorded as cDNA or gDNA derived from T cells, B-cell-depleted T cells, or PBMCs.

In the authors' methods: Reference gene primer amplification gave nucleated cell count estimates. Method: immunoSEQ multiplex PCR; TCRdb's copy keeps in-frame clones and lacks some. That table furnishes V, J and clone size, whereas the DNA furnished D and trimming. The sample includes under 200,000 clones, about 82% of them seen just once. V is TRBV7-9 and J is TRBJ1-2; D is unclear. The sequencing input was peripheral blood. This receptor was taken from a man aged 55 to 70 with COVID-19, enrolled during active disease. CDR3 region: CASSVRHDYGYTF. The CDR3 bases are TGTGCCAGCAGCGTACGACACGACTATGGCTACACCTTC.